There are many counts of the clone carrying this T cell receptor (beta chain). The data stem from a study of human T cells and chemical hapten exposure. TCRdb fed the RACE reads into MiXCR, producing one record per CDR3 protein. This sample has 85,000 to 100,000 distinct CDR3 sequences; approximately 11% occur once, and the top ten carry around 3.3%. Documented time point: pre-sensitization, week 0. Treatment described: therapeutic diphenylcyclopropenone sensitization with weekly scalp DPC. The TCR comes from a woman aged 55-69 years with alopecia areata. Some clones in this sample may be carry-over from other donors' samples. The sequencing here drew on whole blood, taken in connection with sensitization to the hapten diphenylcyclopropenone (DPC).

CDR3 nucleotide sequence: TGTGCCAGCAGTTTAGGTCGGAGGGGGTTAAGGACAGGGGAAAATGAGCAGTTCTTC. Amino acids: CASSLGRRGLRTGENEQFF. The chain combines TRBV12-3 or TRBV12-4 with TRBJ2-1, with 9 bases matching TRBD1. V shed 1 base and J 7 bases; nucleotides not matched to a gene: 17. CDR3 length: 19 amino acids.